One and the same sample provided the 27 T cell receptor beta chains below, sequenced in a study of blood T cell repertoires in COVID-19. Method: immunoSEQ multiplex PCR; TCRdb's copy keeps in-frame clones and lacks some. The profile shows some 490,000 clones, roughly 85% of them singletons. Source material: peripheral blood. The receptors shown here come from a human donor in a cohort sampled during active COVID-19.

The chain employs TRBV28 and TRBJ2-3, with D maybe TRBD1 (6 bases). Deletions cut 7 bases from V and 0 bases from J, with 20 bases between. CDR3 length: 17 amino acids. Germline V gene sequence: CDR1 MDHEN, CDR2 SYDVKM. CDR3 loop: CASTLRQGLLSTDTQYF. CDR3 in DNA: TGTGCCAGCACGTTGCGCCAGGGGTTACTTAGCACAGATACGCAGTATTTT.

This clone was picked up one time. This chain links TRBV27 with TRBJ2-5; maybe TRBD1 (6 bases). The CDR3 extends over 13 amino acids. Trimming took off 8 bases at V and 3 bases at J, with 13 bases between the two ends. Germline V CDR1 and CDR2: MNHEY, SMNVEV (reference sequence). CDR3 DNA sequence: TGTGCCAGCGCGATTGGACAGAAAGAGACCCAGTACTTC. Protein product: CASAIGQKETQYF.

For this clone: The same CDR3 arises from other DNA sequences in this sample as well. The chain recombines TRBV5-1 with TRBJ2-7; 9 bases match TRBD2. V shed 0 bases, J shed 0 bases, and the junction held 1 base outside the gene matches. Germline CDR1 is SGHRS and CDR2 is YFSETQ. The CDR3 spans 15 residues. The CDR3 region has the DNA TGCGCCAGCAGCTTGGCTAGCGGGATCTCCTACGAGCAGTACTTC. Translated, it gives CASSLASGISYEQYF.

This clone was seen a handful of times. This sequence joins TRBV6-1 and TRBJ1-2, with D hard to call. Trimming left V 2 bases short and J 6 bases short, with 13 bases between. This CDR3 contains 14 residues. Germline CDR1 reads MNHNS; CDR2 reads SASEGT. The CDR3 DNA sequence: TGTGCCAGCAGTGAACACCTCGGGAGAGATGGCTACACCTTC. Its translation is CASSEHLGRDGYTF.

This clone was picked up one time. The rearrangement links TRBV19 to TRBJ2-5, with D possibly TRBD1 on 6 matching bases. The CDR3 has 12 amino acids. Per germline, CDR1 LNHDA and CDR2 SQIVND (reference sequence). Deletions cut 9 bases from V and 3 bases from J, with 11 bases between. This CDR3 reads CASRGREETQYF. The CDR3 DNA reads as TGTGCCAGCAGGGGCAGGGAAGAGACCCAGTACTTC. Looking up the rest from reference TRBV19 and TRBJ2-5 gives the full variable domain: DGGITQSPKYLFRKEGQNVTLSCEQNLNHDAMYWYRQDPGQGLRLIYYSQIVNDFQKGDIAEGYSVSREKKESFPLTVTSAQKNPTAFYLCASRGREETQYFGPGTRLLVL.

The chain combines TRBV5-1 with TRBJ1-2; D uncertain. The CDR3 sequence is 13 residues long. V lost 2 bases and J lost 2, with 7 bases in between. The germline V gene encodes CDR1 SGHRS and CDR2 YFSETQ. Here the CDR3 DNA reads TGCGCCAGCAGCTTCGACACCAACTATGGCTACACCTTC. Protein sequence: CASSFDTNYGYTF.

The chain has TRBV2 and TRBJ1-4, with TRBD1 as a possible D gene (6 bases). Germline lookup yields CDR1 SNHLY and CDR2 FYNNEI. This CDR3 has 15 amino acids. V was cut by 0 bases and J by 9 bases, with 14 bases left in between. CDR3 region: CASSEARGAPQKLFF. CDR3 coding DNA: TGTGCCAGCAGTGAAGCTCGGGGGGCGCCCCAAAAACTGTTTTTT.

The genes are TRBV27 and TRBJ1-2; TRBD1 matches 8 bases. CDR1 MNHEY and CDR2 SMNVEV come from the germline V gene (reference sequence). The CDR3 length is 14 residues. Unmatched junction bases numbered 3, after V lost 2 bases and J lost 4 bases. This CDR3 reads CASSLDGQGYGYTF. In DNA, the CDR3 is TGTGCCAGCAGTTTAGATGGACAGGGCTATGGCTACACCTTC.

The V gene is TRBV6-1, the J gene TRBJ1-6; 9 bases agree with TRBD1. Germline assignment: CDR1 MNHNS and CDR2 SASEGT. With 0 bases clipped from V and 9 bases from J, the junction kept 6 bases outside the gene matches. CDR3 size: 16 residues. In DNA, the CDR3 is TGTGCCAGCAGTGAAGCGGGGACAGGGTGGGCTTCACCCCTCCACTTT. It translates to CASSEAGTGWASPLHF.

CDR3 sequence (DNA): TGTGCCAGCAGGGGGACAGGGGGCACTGAAGCTTTCTTT. Translation: CASRGTGGTEAFF. The chain carries TRBV2 and TRBJ1-1; 11 nucleotides match TRBD1. This CDR3 is built from 13 residues. V was pared by 6 bases and J by 4 bases, with 1 base of the junction left unmatched. CDR1 is SNHLY and CDR2 is FYNNEI in the germline V gene.

The genes are TRBV9 and TRBJ2-1, with D possibly TRBD2 on 6 matching bases. V was trimmed by 3 bases and J by 6 bases, leaving 19 bases between them. The length of the CDR3 is 16 residues. In germline, CDR1 is SGDLS, CDR2 YYNGEE. CDR3 in amino acids: CASSASPREYGNEQFF. In DNA, the CDR3 is TGTGCCAGCAGCGCCTCCCCCCGGGAGTACGGCAATGAGCAGTTCTTC.

The V gene is TRBV11-2, the J gene TRBJ2-2; 8 bases map to TRBD1. Unmatched junction bases numbered 12, after V lost 10 bases and J lost 8 bases. This CDR3 contains 14 residues. Germline V CDR1 and CDR2: SGHAT, FQNNGV. This chain's CDR3 is CATQGADPLGELFF. The CDR3 DNA reads TGTGCCACCCAGGGGGCGGACCCTCTTGGGGAGCTGTTTTTT.

This clone was counted only a few times. The V call is TRBV6-2 or TRBV6-3, the J call TRBJ1-1; D gene uncertain. This CDR3 is 14 amino acids long. Germline V gene lookup returns CDR1 MNHEY and CDR2 SVGEGT. The V gene lost 2 bases and the J gene lost 1 base, with 8 bases spanning the gap. CDR3 loop: CASSYISGNTEAFF. DNA for the CDR3: TGTGCCAGCAGTTACATATCAGGGAACACTGAAGCTTTCTTT.

V is TRBV30 and J is TRBJ1-4, with D uncertain. In germline, CDR1 is GTSNPN, CDR2 SVGIG (reference sequence). The V gene lost 6 bases and the J gene lost 5 bases, with 16 bases spanning the gap. The CDR3 runs to 14 residues. The CDR3 loop is CACTPGALNEKLFF. The CDR3 DNA sequence: TGTGCCTGTACCCCGGGTGCGTTAAATGAAAAACTGTTTTTT.

The V gene is TRBV7-3, the J gene TRBJ2-3, with unresolved D. From germline, CDR1 is SGHTA and CDR2 FQGTGA. V was trimmed by 5 bases and J by 1 base, leaving 7 bases between them. CDR3 length: 13 amino acids. The CDR3 DNA follows: TGTGCCAGCAGCCCCCAGGGCACAGATACGCAGTATTTT. Translated: CASSPQGTDTQYF. The variable domain in full, completed from reference TRBV7-3 and TRBJ2-3, reads GAGVSQTPSNKVTEKGKYVELRCDPISGHTALYWYRQSLGQGPEFLIYFQGTGAADDSGLPNDRFFAVRPEGSVSTLKIQRTERGDSAVYLCASSPQGTDTQYFGPGTRLTVL.

The CDR3 reads CASSAHIEGEQYF. Here the CDR3 DNA reads TGTGCCAGCAGCGCCCACATCGAGGGCGAGCAGTACTTC. The chain recombines TRBV7-9 with TRBJ2-7, with D possibly being TRBD2 (5 bases). Trimming removed 5 bases at V and 6 bases at J, with 14 bases between. The CDR3 has 13 amino acids. Germline V CDR1 and CDR2: SEHNR, FQNEAQ (reference sequence).

This clone was observed once. The chain carries TRBV4-1 and TRBJ1-5; D unresolved. Trimming shortened V by 0 bases and J by 6 bases, and 18 bases separated the two germline ends. There are 17 residues in the CDR3. Germline values: CDR1 MGHRA, CDR2 YSYEKL. The CDR3 spells CASSQESGRSGSQPQHF. For the CDR3, the DNA is TGCGCCAGCAGCCAAGAAAGTGGCAGGAGCGGGAGTCAGCCCCAGCATTTT.

The gene calls are TRBV24-1 and TRBJ2-2; 14 positions match TRBD2. The trim removed 3 bases at V and 6 bases at J, leaving 8 bases unmatched. The CDR3 covers 18 residues. The germline V gene has CDR1 KGHDR and CDR2 SFDVKD. CDR3 in DNA: TGTGCCACCAGTGATCCTAGGGGACTAGCGGGAGTGGCCGGGGAGCTGTTTTTT. Translated: CATSDPRGLAGVAGELFF.

This clone was picked up one time. The gene calls are TRBV11-2 and TRBJ2-7, with TRBD2 as a possible D gene (5 bases). The germline V gene encodes CDR1 SGHAT and CDR2 FQNNGV. The germline V and J ends were trimmed by 2 bases and 2 bases, with 22 bases remaining between them. CDR3 length: 18 amino acids. CDR3 DNA: TGTGCCAGCAGCTTAATCGTGTACCCCTCTCTCGGGACCTACGAGCAGTACTTC. Amino acid sequence: CASSLIVYPSLGTYEQYF. Drawing the rest from reference TRBV11-2 and TRBJ2-7, the complete variable domain is EAGVAQSPRYKIIEKRQSVAFWCNPISGHATLYWYQQILGQGPKLLIQFQNNGVVDDSQLPKDRFSAERLKGVDSTLKIQPAKLEDSAVYLCASSLIVYPSLGTYEQYFGPGTRLTVT.

The J gene is TRBJ1-2, the V gene TRBV9, with 9 bases fitting TRBD1. This CDR3 comprises 15 residues. Trimming at V came to 0 bases and at J to 5 bases, leaving 5 bases not matched to a gene. Germline-derived CDR1 and CDR2 are SGDLS and YYNGEE. This chain's CDR3 is CASSVALGQGYGYTF. The CDR3 DNA sequence: TGTGCCAGCAGCGTAGCGTTGGGACAGGGATATGGCTACACCTTC.

This clone was counted only a few times. This chain connects TRBV28 to TRBJ2-1; 8 nucleotides align to TRBD2. The V segment lost 1 base and the J segment 11 bases; nucleotides outside the gene matches: 7. The germline V gene has CDR1 MDHEN and CDR2 SYDVKM. The length of the CDR3 is 14 residues. The CDR3 spells CASSLSVEREKQFF. In nucleotides, the CDR3 is TGTGCCAGCAGTTTATCTGTTGAGCGGGAGAAGCAGTTCTTC.

The chain uses TRBV7-2 and TRBJ2-7, with D hard to call. The V gene's germline CDR1 is SGHTA and CDR2 FQGNSA. CDR3 size: 13 residues. Trimming stripped 4 bases from V and 4 bases from J, with 11 bases between. In DNA, the CDR3 is TGTGCCAGCAGCTCTCGCGGTACGTACGAGCAGTACTTC. This translates into CASSSRGTYEQYF.

The table lists this clone with a count of one. The chain couples TRBV5-1 to TRBJ2-2, with 7 bases aligning to TRBD2. V lost 2 bases and J lost 4; bases outside the gene matches: 8. From germline, CDR1 is SGHRS and CDR2 YFSETQ. The CDR3 is made up of 16 amino acids. As DNA, the CDR3 is TGCGCCAGCAGCTTCGGGGCGGGAGTCGGCACCGGGGAGCTGTTTTTT. Translated, it gives CASSFGAGVGTGELFF.

This chain joins TRBV15 and TRBJ2-5; a weak D match, TRBD2 (5 bases). The germline gives CDR1 LNHNV, CDR2 YYDKDF (reference sequence). This CDR3 has 16 residues. V was trimmed by 1 base and J by 2 bases, leaving 14 bases between them. CDR3 protein: CATSRAVGAVQETQYF. For the CDR3, the DNA is TGTGCCACCAGCAGAGCGGTTGGAGCGGTACAAGAGACCCAGTACTTC.

The gene calls are TRBV29-1 and TRBJ2-3, with D perhaps TRBD2 (5 bases). The CDR3 has 16 amino acids. Germline V CDR1 and CDR2: SQVTM, ANQGSEA. Trimming shortened V by 3 bases and J by 5 bases, and 21 bases separated the two germline ends. The CDR3 DNA is TGCAGCGTTGATTGTGGGAGCCCTCTCGGAGAAGATACGCAGTATTTT. This codes for CSVDCGSPLGEDTQYF.

The chain has TRBV6-5 and TRBJ1-1, with D perhaps matching TRBD1 (6 bases). Trimming cost V 6 bases and J 1 base, with 12 bases left between them. The CDR3 is made up of 14 amino acids. Per germline, CDR1 MNHEY and CDR2 SVGAGI. As DNA, the CDR3 is TGTGCCAGCAGGAAAGAGACAGGGAACACTGAAGCTTTCTTT. Encoded protein: CASRKETGNTEAFF.

The chain employs TRBV6-2 or TRBV6-3 and TRBJ2-5; maybe TRBD2 (6 bases). Trimming shortened V by 1 base and J by 4 bases, and 13 bases separated the two germline ends. The CDR3 is 15 residues long. Germline values: CDR1 MNHEY, CDR2 SVGEGT. CDR3 DNA: TGTGCCAGCAGTTACTTCGTCGGGAGCGGAGAGACCCAGTACTTC. Translating it yields CASSYFVGSGETQYF.